One sample yielded the 17 T cell receptor beta chains listed below, sequenced in a study of beta chain features in type 1 diabetes. General observations from the study: Shorter TCRB CDR3s, moderately but significantly so, marked every one of the four CD4+ subsets in Type 1 diabetes patients.

What these receptors recognize is not known. The whole isolated RNA underwent reverse transcription, so sequencing captured expressed TCRB transcripts. Repertoires were generated with immunoSEQ multiplex PCR, while TCRdb's copy carries only in-frame clones and drops some. Among some 350,000 clones listed, 8.5% to 10% were seen once. What was sequenced was central memory CD4+ T cells from blood. These receptors all come from a man aged 25 to 40 with type 1 diabetes.

This clone has more than one count but fewer than ten. CDR3 nucleotides: TGTGCCATCAGCGGGGTAAGCAATCAGCCCCAGCATTTT. Protein sequence: CAISGVSNQPQHF. The genes are TRBV6-5 and TRBJ1-5; D gene ambiguous. Between the trimmed V and J ends, which lost 10 bases and 1 base, there was a span of 11 bases. The germline V gene has CDR1 MNHEY and CDR2 SVGAGI. This CDR3 region has 13 residues.

The genes are TRBV30 and TRBJ1-5; weak D call: TRBD1 (5 bases). Germline CDR1 GTSNPN, CDR2 SVGIG (reference sequence). The CDR3 contains 15 residues. Trimming pared 6 bases from V and 0 bases from J, leaving 15 bases between. The CDR3 loop reads CACTTGTHSNQPQHF. As DNA, the CDR3 is TGTGCCTGCACGACCGGGACTCATAGCAATCAGCCCCAGCATTTT.

In the case of this clone: Different DNA sequences within this sample yield the same CDR3. The chain links TRBV7-2 to TRBJ2-7; 10 bases line up with TRBD2. J was trimmed by 4 bases and V by 5 bases; bases with no gene match: 2. The CDR3 totals 13 residues. CDR1 and CDR2 from the germline V gene are SGHTA and FQGNSA. CDR3 sequence reads: CASSRTSGYEQYF. CDR3 sequence (DNA): TGTGCCAGCAGCCGGACTAGCGGATACGAGCAGTACTTC.

The chain employs TRBV18 and TRBJ2-1; D possibly uses TRBD1 or TRBD2 (5 bases each). CDR1 and CDR2 from the germline V gene are KGHSH and LQKENI. Trimming cost V 0 bases and J 0 bases, with 12 bases left between them. The CDR3 length is 17 residues. The CDR3 sequence is CASSPPGLAGSYNEQFF. The CDR3 DNA is TGTGCCAGCTCACCACCGGGGCTAGCCGGCTCCTACAATGAGCAGTTCTTC.

The chain couples TRBV6-5 to TRBJ1-1; TRBD1 might be the D (5 bases). V was shortened by 2 bases and J by 3 bases, with 7 bases between the two germline ends. CDR3 length equals 13 residues. The germline CDR1 and CDR2 sequences are MNHEY and SVGAGI. CDR3: CASSYRGDTEAFF. Here the CDR3 DNA reads TGTGCCAGCAGTTACCGGGGGGACACTGAAGCTTTCTTT.

On this clone itself: Other DNA sequences from this sample encode an identical CDR3 as well. The chain couples TRBV29-1 to TRBJ1-3, with unresolved D. Trimming removed 3 bases at V and 2 bases at J, with 8 bases between. The CDR3 has 13 residues. The germline V gene encodes CDR1 SQVTM and CDR2 ANQGSEA. The CDR3 sequence is CSVDRETGNTIYF. The DNA of the CDR3 is TGCAGCGTTGATCGGGAAACTGGAAACACCATATATTTT.

V and J are TRBV14 and TRBJ2-6, with TRBD1 identical over 8 bases. CDR1 is SGHDN and CDR2 is FVKESK in the germline V gene. Trimming at V came to 3 bases and at J to 4 bases, leaving 5 bases not matched to a gene. The CDR3 runs 16 residues. CDR3 in amino acids: CASSHRGRRGANVLTF. As DNA, the CDR3 is TGTGCCAGCAGCCACAGGGGGCGGCGGGGGGCCAACGTCCTGACTTTC.

The sample holds a few counts of this clone. A far bigger clonotype differs at one base, so this is likely a read error. Other DNA sequences in this specimen translate into the identical CDR3. CDR3 sequence: CASSRRTQEQPQHF. The CDR3 DNA sequence: TGCGCCAGCAGCCGACGGACTCAGGAACAGCCCCAGCATTTT. V and J are TRBV4-1 and TRBJ1-5; D call uncertain. CDR1 is MGHRA and CDR2 is YSYEKL in the germline V gene. The CDR3 totals 14 residues. V gave up 4 bases and J gave up 7 bases, with 14 bases separating them.

This chain connects TRBV30 to TRBJ2-4, with a possible D match to TRBD2 (6 bases). From germline, CDR1 is GTSNPN and CDR2 SVGIG (reference sequence). CDR3 length equals 14 residues. V was trimmed by 3 bases and J by 7 bases, leaving 16 bases between them. This CDR3 is CAWSSGTGGNIQYF. The CDR3 nucleotides read TGTGCCTGGAGCTCGGGGACTGGGGGTAACATTCAGTACTTC.

Comment on this clone: Relative to the germline gene, one junction end is altered; a read error may explain this. The chain combines TRBV7-2 with TRBJ2-4, with TRBD2 identical over 9 bases. The CDR3 contains 14 residues. Per the germline V gene, CDR1 is SGHTA and CDR2 is FQGNSA. The CDR3 coding sequence is TGTGCCAGCAGTTTAGCGGGAGTGGAAAACATTCAGTACTTC. This codes for CASSLAGVENIQYF.

In this sample, this clone turned up a few times. The chain employs TRBV7-6 and TRBJ2-7, with D possibly being TRBD2 (6 bases). CDR1 is SGHVS, CDR2 FNYEAQ, per germline. The CDR3 is 12 amino acids. V dropped 5 bases and J dropped 6 bases, with 11 bases sitting between them. CDR3 residues: CASSPTSSEQYF. CDR3 sequence (DNA): TGTGCCAGCAGCCCCACTAGCAGCGAGCAGTACTTC.

This clone showed up just a few times. The junction does not match germline at one end; this may be a read error. This rearrangement joins TRBV5-1 to TRBJ1-2, with TRBD1 as a possible D gene (5 bases). The CDR3 is 12 amino acids. Germline V gene lookup returns CDR1 SGHRS and CDR2 YFSETQ. The CDR3 bases are TGTGCCAGCAGCTTGGTGGGACATGGCTACACCTTC. Translated, it gives CASSLVGHGYTF.

The chain recombines TRBV7-2 with TRBJ2-5, with TRBD1 matching 8 bases. This CDR3 region has 14 residues. Germline V gene data show CDR1 as SGHTA and CDR2 as FQGNSA. Trimming cost V 1 base and J 5 bases; bases outside gene matches: 3. The CDR3 protein is CASSLGRGLETQYF. The CDR3 DNA reads as TGTGCCAGCAGCTTAGGCAGGGGGCTGGAGACCCAGTACTTC.

The V call is TRBV14, the J call TRBJ2-5; D remains ambiguous. Germline lookup yields CDR1 SGHDN and CDR2 FVKESK. This CDR3 is built from 13 residues. The V end was cut by 6 bases, the J end by 5 bases, with 13 bases between. CDR3: CASSPSGQETQYF. Here the CDR3 DNA reads TGTGCCAGCAGTCCCTCGGGTCAGGAGACCCAGTACTTC.

V usage is TRBV7-2 and J usage is TRBJ1-3, with 7 bases identical to TRBD1. The trim removed 3 bases at V and 8 bases at J, leaving 7 bases unmatched. The CDR3 runs to 14 residues. Germline V lookup: CDR1 SGHTA, CDR2 FQGNSA. The CDR3 DNA is TGTGCCAGCAGCTTGGACAGGTTTAAGGACACCATATATTTT. This codes for CASSLDRFKDTIYF.

This clone was counted only a few times. The chain employs TRBV5-1 and TRBJ1-4; no firm D call. Trimming shortened V by 2 bases and J by 6 bases, and 11 bases separated the two germline ends. The CDR3 runs to 14 residues. Per the germline V gene, CDR1 is SGHRS and CDR2 is YFSETQ. This CDR3 is CASSFAGLDEKLFF. The CDR3 DNA reads as TGCGCCAGCAGCTTCGCAGGCCTTGATGAAAAACTGTTTTTT.

CDR3 sequence reads: CASSLGAGRTYEQYF. Written as DNA, the CDR3 is TGTGCCAGCAGTTTGGGGGCGGGGCGTACCTACGAGCAGTACTTC. The rearrangement uses TRBV28 and TRBJ2-7; D tentatively reads TRBD1 or TRBD2 (6 bases each). V lost 3 bases and J 2 bases, leaving 14 bases between the germline ends. From germline, CDR1 is MDHEN and CDR2 SYDVKM. The length of the CDR3 is 15 residues.